The entry that follows covers one T cell receptor beta chain sequence. This clone was seen at least ten times. Its antigen has not been determined. The input lacks base qualities; no much larger clone sits a single base away. The same CDR3 also results from other DNA sequences found in this sample. The sample belongs to a study of metastatic and nonmetastatic thyroid tumors (dated by TCRdb to the early 2020s). For context, the study as a whole: Repertoires were compared across peripheral blood and tumor or nodule tissue samples from malignant and benign thyroid patients.

CDR1 and CDR2 (MNHNS, SASEGT) derive from the germline V gene. V is pruned by 1 base and J by 6 bases, leaving 4 bases of the junction without a gene match. CDR3 length: 15 amino acids, cysteine to phenylalanine. Only the CDR3 part of the read is kept: 45 bases, read in frame from the first base. No treatment had been received by any patient before thyroid surgery. The study retrospectively analysed patient clinical samples collected from the early 2010s to the late 2010s using T-cell receptor beta sequencing. The investigation overall reported the following: TCR beta diversity was reported as significantly higher in malignant tumors than in benign nodules, in both blood and tumor samples.

Libraries were built with PCR. Sequenced using an Illumina HiSeq 4000. High-throughput sequencing was used to profile the CDR3 region of the TCR beta-chain in every patient. In the authors' own workflow: Drawing on CDR3 differences between clinicopathological groups, the researchers built a classifier meant to tell apart patients with distant-metastatic papillary thyroid cancer. Repertoire diversity was assessed with the Shannon index, and tumor-blood repertoire similarity with the Morisita-Horn index. Using fastp trimming at Q25 and MiXCR clonotype assembly, TCRdb reanalyzed the public sequencing data and kept in-frame beta chains. The V and J calls, along with clone size, are taken from TCRdb and not from the paper's own processing. For this sample the table gives some 16,000 clones, of which roughly 24% were detected only once. The ten largest clones represent about 13% of the sample.

The chain joins TRBV6-1 to TRBJ1-5, and TRBD1 matches 9 of the central bases. Sequencing used tumor tissue. The sequence was obtained from a male donor with papillary thyroid cancer or a benign thyroid nodule (not recorded which). Some clones in this sample may be carry-over from other donors' samples. The DNA reads TGTGCCAGCAGTGAAGAAACAGGGGGCGGTCAGCCCCAGCATTTT. Protein translation: CASSEETGGGQPQHF.